The 30 T cell receptor beta chains below were found in one sample sequenced in a study of blood T cells in healthy people across ages. A second PCR of roughly 6 to 12 cycles used a sample-barcoded 5' primer and a J-beta primer mix. TCRdb reprocessed the 5' RACE reads via MiXCR and lists one record per CDR3 protein. The table shows 2 million or so distinct CDR3 sequences, with roughly 52% occurring only once. Material for sequencing was blood. The receptors here all came from a woman aged 40 to 49 in good health.

The chain links TRBV2 to TRBJ2-1; possible D gene TRBD2, 5 bases. In germline, CDR1 is SNHLY, CDR2 FYNNEI. V was shortened by 3 bases and J by 9 bases, with 18 bases between the two germline ends. The CDR3 covers 15 residues. CDR3 bases: TGTGCCAGCAGTGAGATCAGACCTAGCTCGGGTGAGCAGTTCTTC. Its translation: CASSEIRPSSGEQFF.

In DNA, the CDR3 is TGTGCCAGCAGCTTACTCGAGAAAAGCTCCTACGAGCAGTACTTC. Protein product: CASSLLEKSSYEQYF. This chain uses TRBV7-9 with TRBJ2-7; no clear D. Germline CDR1 and CDR2: SEHNR and FQNEAQ (reference sequence). The CDR3 has 15 residues. With 2 bases removed from V and 0 bases from J, the gap between germline ends came to 11 bases.

Only a few counts were recorded for this clonotype. V and J are TRBV6-1 and TRBJ2-5, with 10 bases lining up with TRBD2. Germline lookup yields CDR1 MNHNS and CDR2 SASEGT. The CDR3 totals 19 residues. Trimming removed 6 bases from V and 2 bases from J; junction bases left unmatched: 18. The CDR3 here is CASSPQTSGFSLGQETQYF. The CDR3 bases are TGTGCCAGCAGCCCCCAGACTAGCGGGTTTTCCTTAGGGCAAGAGACCCAGTACTTC.

V is TRBV5-6 and J is TRBJ2-7; 7 bases agree with TRBD1. The V segment lost 0 bases and the J segment 3 bases; nucleotides outside the gene matches: 9. The CDR3 runs to 16 residues. Germline V CDR1 and CDR2: SGHDT, YYEEEE. This chain's CDR3 is CASSLAIGTVNYEQYF. The CDR3 nucleotides read TGTGCCAGCAGCTTGGCAATCGGGACAGTTAACTACGAGCAGTACTTC.

This clonotype was seen only a few times. This chain joins TRBV21-1 and TRBJ1-2. TRBV21-1 is an annotated pseudogene. The CDR3 covers 16 residues. This chain's CDR3 is CASSKASHTPNYGYTF. The DNA of the CDR3 is TGTGCCAGCAGCAAAGCGAGCCATACCCCTAACTATGGCTACACCTTC.

This sequence joins TRBV12-3 or TRBV12-4 and TRBJ1-1; 8 bases agree with TRBD1. J gave up 5 bases and V 7 bases, and 9 bases lay outside the gene matches. The CDR3 is made up of 14 amino acids. The CDR3 nucleotides read TGTGCCAGCATCCGGACAGGGTCGAGTACTGAAGCTTTCTTT. This sequence encodes CASIRTGSSTEAFF.

The V and J genes are TRBV28 and TRBJ1-4; 8 positions match TRBD1. Germline loops: CDR1 MDHEN, CDR2 SYDVKM. The ends lost 6 bases at V and 5 bases at J; junction bases unmatched: 8. The CDR3 contains 15 residues. CDR3 bases: TGTGCCAGCAGGACCGGGACAGGTCAAAATGAAAAACTGTTTTTT. As protein: CASRTGTGQNEKLFF.

This clonotype was observed a few times. This sequence joins TRBV5-5 and TRBJ2-7; 9 bases fit TRBD2. Germline V lookup: CDR1 SGHKS, CDR2 YYEKEE (reference sequence). The CDR3 runs 16 residues. J lost 0 bases, V lost 2 bases, and 6 bases had no gene match. In DNA form, the CDR3 reads TGTGCCAGCAGCTTAGGTGGTAGCGGGGGCTCCTACGAGCAGTACTTC. Translation gives CASSLGGSGGSYEQYF.

The table lists this clonotype with many counts. The chain joins TRBV4-3 to TRBJ2-7; 11 positions agree with TRBD1. Germline V gives CDR1 LGHNA, CDR2 YSLEER. The ends lost 5 bases at V and 3 bases at J; junction bases unmatched: 9. The CDR3 totals 16 residues. The CDR3 DNA reads TGCGCCAGCAGCGAGGGGGGGACAGGGGGTGTCTACGAGCAGTACTTC. It is translated as CASSEGGTGGVYEQYF.

The chain has TRBV20-1 and TRBJ2-1; D is undetermined. CDR1 is DFQATT, CDR2 SNEGSKA, per germline (reference sequence). Between the trimmed V and J ends, which lost 2 bases and 1 base, there was a span of 6 bases. The CDR3 consists of 13 residues. CDR3 DNA sequence: TGCAGTGCTAGAACACCATCCTACAATGAGCAGTTCTTC. Translation gives CSARTPSYNEQFF.

This rearrangement joins TRBV12-3 or TRBV12-4 to TRBJ1-1, with D unclear. Trimming pared 7 bases from V and 1 base from J, leaving 13 bases between. The CDR3 length is 14 residues. CDR3 coding DNA: TGTGCCAGCATCACCATGGGTTGGAACACTGAAGCTTTCTTT. As protein: CASITMGWNTEAFF.

The chain has TRBV5-1 and TRBJ2-6; 8 positions agree with TRBD1. Germline V gene lookup returns CDR1 SGHRS and CDR2 YFSETQ. The CDR3 extends over 20 amino acids. After removal of 0 bases from V and 4 bases from J, the junction contained 15 bases not matched to a gene. The CDR3 loop is CASSLARRQGNASGANVLTF. The CDR3, as DNA: TGCGCCAGCAGCTTGGCTCGGCGACAGGGGAACGCGTCCGGGGCCAACGTCCTGACTTTC. The entire variable domain, with the rest obtained from reference TRBV5-1 and TRBJ2-6, is as follows: KAGVTQTPRYLIKTRGQQVTLSCSPISGHRSVSWYQQTPGQGLQFLFEYFSETQRNKGNFPGRFSGRQFSNSRSEMNVSTLELGDSALYLCASSLARRQGNASGANVLTFGAGSRLTVL.

V is TRBV15 and J is TRBJ2-5; 7 nucleotides line up with TRBD1. The DNA end is more similar to TRBJ2-7, so the J call may be wrong. This CDR3 contains 15 residues. Germline CDR1 reads LNHNV; CDR2 reads YYDKDF (reference sequence). The CDR3 reads CATSRETGTVGEQYF. For the CDR3, the DNA is TGTGCCACCAGCAGGGAGACAGGGACGGTAGGCGAGCAGTACTTC.

The rearrangement links TRBV5-1 to TRBJ1-2; D remains unclear. The CDR3 sequence is 14 residues long. Germline CDR1 reads SGHRS; CDR2 reads YFSETQ. Trimming stripped 4 bases from V and 6 bases from J, with 16 bases between. The CDR3 loop reads CASSPPIGRDGYTF. The CDR3 coding sequence is TGCGCCAGCAGCCCCCCAATCGGACGCGATGGCTACACCTTC.

The chain combines TRBV29-1 with TRBJ2-7, with D possibly being TRBD1 (6 bases). The germline V gene encodes CDR1 SQVTM and CDR2 ANQGSEA. This CDR3 has 12 amino acids. Trimming cost V 3 bases and J 3 bases, with 9 bases left between them. The CDR3 DNA is TGCAGCGTTGAGAGGGGGAACTACGAGCAGTACTTC. It is translated as CSVERGNYEQYF.

The chain is built from TRBV2 and TRBJ1-2; D is unresolved. Germline CDR1 SNHLY, CDR2 FYNNEI. The CDR3 covers 15 residues. V lost 4 bases and J lost 1, with 13 bases in between. The chain's CDR3 is CASSGPGDGNYGYTF. In nucleotides, the CDR3 is TGTGCCAGCAGTGGGCCCGGAGACGGTAACTATGGCTACACCTTC. Filled out from reference TRBV2 and TRBJ1-2, the complete variable domain reads EPEVTQTPSHQVTQMGQEVILRCVPISNHLYFYWYRQILGQKVEFLVSFYNNEISEKSEIFDDQFSVERPDGSNFTLKIRSTKLEDSAMYFCASSGPGDGNYGYTFGSGTRLTVV.

This sequence joins TRBV4-3 and TRBJ2-7; maybe TRBD1 (8 bases). The germline V gene encodes CDR1 LGHNA and CDR2 YSLEER. CDR3 length: 15 residues. V lost 2 bases, J lost 3 bases, and 14 bases lay in between. The CDR3 is CASSQIQGGGYEQYF. The CDR3 DNA sequence: TGCGCCAGCAGCCAAATACAGGGGGGGGGCTACGAGCAGTACTTC.

The chain carries TRBV11-1 and TRBJ2-1, with 8 bases lining up with TRBD1. This CDR3 spans 12 amino acids. Per the germline V gene, CDR1 is SGHAT and CDR2 is FQDESV (reference sequence). The CDR3 loop is CWGTGLTYEQFF. The CDR3 DNA follows: TGTTGGGGGACAGGACTGACCTACGAGCAGTTCTTC.

V gene TRBV10-3 combines with J gene TRBJ1-2; D call uncertain. Germline V lookup: CDR1 ENHRY, CDR2 SYGVKD. V was shortened by 4 bases and J by 7 bases, with 10 bases between the two germline ends. The length of the CDR3 is 12 residues. Here the CDR3 reads CAISGDDVGYTF. The CDR3 DNA is TGTGCCATCAGTGGAGATGACGTTGGCTACACCTTC.

This clonotype has a handful of counts. V gene TRBV20-1 combines with J gene TRBJ2-3; D may be TRBD2 (5 bases). CDR1 and CDR2 (germline): DFQATT, SNEGSKA (reference sequence). Trimming stripped 3 bases from V and 0 bases from J, with 13 bases between. CDR3 length equals 15 residues. The CDR3 nucleotides read TGCAGTGCTAGGGGGTGGGAGTGGAGCACAGATACGCAGTATTTT. Translating it yields CSARGWEWSTDTQYF.

The CDR3 region has the DNA TGCAGTGCTCCCCCCGGGGGGCGGGCTCGCAATGAGCAGTTCTTC. As protein: CSAPPGGRARNEQFF. This chain joins TRBV20-1 and TRBJ2-1, with a possible D match to TRBD2 (7 bases). Germline V gene sequence: CDR1 DFQATT, CDR2 SNEGSKA (reference sequence). The CDR3 loop spans 15 amino acids. Trimming took 5 bases from V and 6 from J, leaving 20 bases between them.

Details on this clonotype: Possible read error: a much larger clone is one base away. The chain combines TRBV4-1 with TRBJ2-1; 10 bases match TRBD2. J was trimmed by 6 bases and V by 5 bases; bases with no gene match: 16. CDR1 is MGHRA, CDR2 YSYEKL, per germline. The CDR3 length is 18 residues. CDR3 coding DNA: TGCGCCAGCAGCAGTACTAGCGGGGACTCAATATATCGCAATGAGCAGTTCTTC. This gives the protein CASSSTSGDSIYRNEQFF.

The V and J genes are TRBV6-6 and TRBJ2-3; 10 nucleotides line up with TRBD1. V was pared by 10 bases and J by 4 bases, with 8 bases of the junction left unmatched. CDR1 is MNHNY, CDR2 SVGAGI, per germline (reference sequence). CDR3 length: 14 amino acids. The CDR3 sequence is CATLGTGESDTQYF. As DNA, the CDR3 is TGTGCCACCCTCGGGACAGGGGAATCAGATACGCAGTATTTT.

The chain links TRBV25-1 to TRBJ1-1; weak D call: TRBD1 (5 bases). Per germline, CDR1 MGHDK and CDR2 SYGVNS. Trimming took off 3 bases at V and 0 bases at J, with 8 bases between the two ends. This CDR3 is 14 amino acids long. CDR3 DNA: TGTGCCAGCAGTGATGAGGGGTTGAACACTGAAGCTTTCTTT. Translation gives CASSDEGLNTEAFF.

The genes are TRBV6-2 or TRBV6-3 and TRBJ2-4; 10 nucleotides line up with TRBD1. This CDR3 comprises 19 residues. V was clipped by 2 bases and J by 3 bases; unmatched bases: 13. Germline CDR1 and CDR2: MNHEY and SVGEGT. The CDR3 protein is CASSYLRDRGQLDKNIQYF. The CDR3 DNA reads TGTGCCAGCAGTTACCTCCGGGACAGGGGACAGCTTGACAAAAACATTCAGTACTTC.

This clonotype was observed a few times. The chain carries TRBV28 and TRBJ2-7, with no clear D. The CDR3 is made up of 14 amino acids. Trimming took 7 bases from V and 4 from J, leaving 17 bases between them. CDR1 and CDR2 from the germline V gene are MDHEN and SYDVKM. The CDR3 DNA sequence: TGTGCCAGCAACAGTTTAGGTCTCATATACGAGCAGTACTTC. Protein sequence: CASNSLGLIYEQYF.

This clonotype was counted at least ten times. The chain links TRBV13 to TRBJ2-3; D is unresolved. Germline CDR1 reads PRHDT; CDR2 reads FYEKMQ (reference sequence). Trimming took 3 bases from V and 4 from J, leaving 8 bases between them. The CDR3 runs to 13 residues. The CDR3 reads CASSLGRADTQYF. The CDR3 DNA follows: TGTGCCAGCAGCTTGGGTAGGGCAGATACGCAGTATTTT.

This clonotype was observed once. The V gene is TRBV13, the J gene TRBJ2-5, with 11 bases that match TRBD2. Unmatched junction bases numbered 12, after V lost 5 bases and J lost 1 base. Germline CDR1 reads PRHDT; CDR2 reads FYEKMQ (reference sequence). This CDR3 is built from 18 residues. CDR3: CASSLRTSGSQSQETQYF. In DNA, the CDR3 is TGTGCCAGCAGCCTACGGACTAGCGGGTCCCAGTCCCAAGAGACCCAGTACTTC. Full variable domain (missing parts from reference TRBV13 and TRBJ2-5): AAGVIQSPRHLIKEKRETATLKCYPIPRHDTVYWYQQGPGQDPQFLISFYEKMQSDKGSIPDRFSAQQFSDYHSELNMSSLELGDSALYFCASSLRTSGSQSQETQYFGPGTRLLVL.

This chain links TRBV10-2 with TRBJ2-7; D is unclear. The germline V gene has CDR1 WSHSY and CDR2 SAAADI. This CDR3 region has 13 residues. V lost 7 bases and J 5 bases, leaving 15 bases between the germline ends. CDR3 sequence reads: CASNDLGPHEQYF. DNA for the CDR3: TGCGCCAGCAACGACCTCGGCCCCCACGAGCAGTACTTC.

Comments on this clonotype: An end of the junction does not agree with germline; a read error may underlie this. V and J are TRBV27 and TRBJ2-6; D is uncertain. The CDR3 runs 14 residues. Per germline, CDR1 MNHEY and CDR2 SMNVEV (reference sequence). The CDR3 nucleotides are TGTGCCAACAGTACTTTGTCTGGGGCCAACGTCCTGACTTTC. Translation: CANSTLSGANVLTF.